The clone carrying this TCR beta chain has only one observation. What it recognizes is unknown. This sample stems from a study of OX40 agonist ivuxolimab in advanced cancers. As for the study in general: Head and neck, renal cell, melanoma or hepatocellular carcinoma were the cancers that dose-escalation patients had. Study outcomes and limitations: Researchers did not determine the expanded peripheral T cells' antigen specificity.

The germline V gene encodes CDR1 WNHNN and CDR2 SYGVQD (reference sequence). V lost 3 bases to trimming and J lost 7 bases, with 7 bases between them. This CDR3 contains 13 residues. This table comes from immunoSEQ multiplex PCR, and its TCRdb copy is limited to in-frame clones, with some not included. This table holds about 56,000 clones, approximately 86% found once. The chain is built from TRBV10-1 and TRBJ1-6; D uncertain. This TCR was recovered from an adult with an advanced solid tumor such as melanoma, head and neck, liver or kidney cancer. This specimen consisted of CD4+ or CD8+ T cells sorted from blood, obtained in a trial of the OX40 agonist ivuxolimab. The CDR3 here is CASSEQKNSPLHF. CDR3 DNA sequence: TGCGCCAGCAGTGAACAGAAAAATTCACCCCTCCACTTT.